This TCR beta chain was retrieved from a study of neurological immune-mediated disorders. As regards this clonotype: One junction end disagrees with the germline gene, perhaps due to a read error.

The CDR3 consists of 16 residues. The germline gives CDR1 SGHDN, CDR2 FVKESK. Unsorted libraries used 2 million PBMCs kept at -80 degrees C. A single record per CDR3 protein comes from TCRdb applying MiXCR to the 5' RACE reads. The data show about 74,000 distinct CDR3 sequences, around 5.2% seen once. This clonotype originated in a man in his late teens or twenties with multiple sclerosis. The V call is TRBV14, the J call TRBJ1-6; D is ambiguous. The sequenced sample was PBMCs. The CDR3 loop reads CASSPRGQVGSEPLNF. The CDR3 DNA is TGTGCCAGCAGCCCACGCGGCCAGGTCGGATCGGAACCCCTCAACTTT.